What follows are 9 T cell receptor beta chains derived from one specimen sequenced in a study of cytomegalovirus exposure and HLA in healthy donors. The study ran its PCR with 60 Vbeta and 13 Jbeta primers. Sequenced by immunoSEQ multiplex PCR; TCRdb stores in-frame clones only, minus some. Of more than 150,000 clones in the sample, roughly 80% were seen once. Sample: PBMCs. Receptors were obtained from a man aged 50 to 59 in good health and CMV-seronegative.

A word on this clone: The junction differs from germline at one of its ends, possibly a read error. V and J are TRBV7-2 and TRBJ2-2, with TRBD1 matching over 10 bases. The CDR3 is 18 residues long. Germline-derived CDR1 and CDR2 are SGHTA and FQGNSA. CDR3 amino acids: CASSFETGGWGSTGEPFF. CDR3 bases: TGTGCCAGCAGCTTCGAGACAGGGGGCTGGGGATCCACCGGGGAGCCGTTTTTT.

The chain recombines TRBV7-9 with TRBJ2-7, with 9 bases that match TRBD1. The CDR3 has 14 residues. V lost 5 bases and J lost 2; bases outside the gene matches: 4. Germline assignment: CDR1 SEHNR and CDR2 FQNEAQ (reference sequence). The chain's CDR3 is CASSRRQGAYEQYF. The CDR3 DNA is TGTGCCAGCAGCCGTAGACAGGGGGCCTACGAGCAGTACTTC.

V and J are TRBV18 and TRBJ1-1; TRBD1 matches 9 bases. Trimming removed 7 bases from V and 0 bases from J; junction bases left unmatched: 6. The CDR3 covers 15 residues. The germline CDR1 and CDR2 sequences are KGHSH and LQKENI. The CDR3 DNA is TGTGCCAGCTTACCGGACAGGGGAATGAACACTGAAGCTTTCTTT. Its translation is CASLPDRGMNTEAFF.

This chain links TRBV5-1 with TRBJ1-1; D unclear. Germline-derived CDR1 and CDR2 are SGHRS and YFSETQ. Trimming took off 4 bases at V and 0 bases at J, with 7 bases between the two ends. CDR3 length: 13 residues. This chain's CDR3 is CASSMNLNTEAFF. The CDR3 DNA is TGCGCCAGCAGCATGAACTTGAACACTGAAGCTTTCTTT.

Written as DNA, the CDR3 is TGTGCCAGCTCACCATTGGGACTAGCGGGAGCCAATGAGCAGTTCTTC. This translates into CASSPLGLAGANEQFF. This chain uses TRBV18 with TRBJ2-1; TRBD2 matches 14 bases. Germline CDR1 and CDR2: KGHSH and LQKENI. The CDR3 sequence is 16 residues long. J gave up 6 bases and V 2 bases, and 3 bases lay outside the gene matches.

The DNA of the CDR3 is TGTGCCAGTAGTATAGGGGGCAGTGAAGCTTTCTTT. Encoded protein: CASSIGGSEAFF. J is TRBJ1-1 and V is TRBV19; D might be TRBD1 (5 bases). The germline V gene encodes CDR1 LNHDA and CDR2 SQIVND (reference sequence). The CDR3 contains 12 residues. The V gene lost 1 base and the J gene lost 7 bases, with 7 bases spanning the gap.

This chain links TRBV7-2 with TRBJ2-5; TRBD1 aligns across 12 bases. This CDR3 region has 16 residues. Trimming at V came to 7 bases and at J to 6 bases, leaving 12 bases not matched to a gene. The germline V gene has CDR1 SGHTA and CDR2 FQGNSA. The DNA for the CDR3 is TGTGCCAGCACCCTCCCGGGACAGGGGGCGCAACAGACCCAGTACTTC. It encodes CASTLPGQGAQQTQYF.

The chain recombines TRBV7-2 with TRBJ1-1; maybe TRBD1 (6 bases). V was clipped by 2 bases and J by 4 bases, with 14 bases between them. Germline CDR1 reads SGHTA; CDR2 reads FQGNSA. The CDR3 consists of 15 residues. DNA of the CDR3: TGTGCCAGCAGCTTACAGGGGAATTGGGGCACTGAAGCTTTCTTT. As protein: CASSLQGNWGTEAFF.

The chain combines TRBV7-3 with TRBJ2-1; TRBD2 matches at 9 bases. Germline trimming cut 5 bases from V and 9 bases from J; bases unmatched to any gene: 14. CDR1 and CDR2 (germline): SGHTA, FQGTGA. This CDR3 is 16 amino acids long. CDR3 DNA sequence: TGTGCCAGCAGCGCCCTGGGGCGGGGGGGAGTCGGTGAGCAGTTCTTC. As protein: CASSALGRGGVGEQFF.